These T cell receptor beta chains were read from a single sample in a study of T cells in narcolepsy. Method: immunoSEQ multiplex PCR; TCRdb's copy keeps in-frame clones and lacks some. The table has about 33,000 clones, roughly 88% seen once. Sample: CD45RA- memory CD4+ T cells from PBMCs. The receptor source for this set is a human donor with narcolepsy. The CDR3 runs from the conserved cysteine through the conserved F or W. The order of the fields is CDR3 protein, CDR3 DNA, D gene, J gene, clone size, CDR3 length, V gene. The D gene is left open where the match is weak. Where a row states a size, it is once, few, many or the class of an expanded clone; other rows omit it.

CDR3 protein: CASSFLVSQGIDGSHEQYF
CDR3 DNA: TGTGCCAGCAGTTTTCTGGTCTCCCAAGGTATAGACGGTTCCCACGAGCAGTACTTC
D gene: NA
J gene: TRBJ2-7
clone size: medium-sized
CDR3 length: 19
V gene: TRBV28

CDR3 protein: CASSINPYRGRADTQYF
CDR3 DNA: TGTGCCAGTAGTATAAACCCGTACAGGGGAAGGGCAGATACGCAGTATTTT
D gene: TRBD1
J gene: TRBJ2-3
clone size: NA
CDR3 length: 17
V gene: TRBV19

CDR3 protein: CASSPTSGSYNEQFF
CDR3 DNA: TGTGCCAGCTCACCGACTAGCGGGAGCTACAATGAGCAGTTCTTC
D gene: TRBD2
J gene: TRBJ2-1
clone size: once
CDR3 length: 15
V gene: TRBV18

CDR3 protein: CASSYTTGGYGYTF
CDR3 DNA: TGTGCCAGCAGTTACACCACAGGAGGCTATGGCTACACCTTC
D gene: NA
J gene: TRBJ1-2
clone size: once
CDR3 length: 14
V gene: TRBV6-5

CDR3 protein: CASRAGGYPYEQYF
CDR3 DNA: TGTGCCAGCAGAGCAGGGGGATATCCCTACGAGCAGTACTTC
D gene: TRBD1
J gene: TRBJ2-7
clone size: NA
CDR3 length: 14
V gene: TRBV27

CDR3 protein: CASSLGRGLAMDEQFF
CDR3 DNA: TGTGCCAGCAGCTTAGGCAGGGGACTAGCAATGGATGAGCAGTTCTTC
D gene: TRBD2
J gene: TRBJ2-1
clone size: NA
CDR3 length: 16
V gene: TRBV7-2

CDR3 protein: CASSQSTVSRELFF
CDR3 DNA: TGCGCCAGCAGCCAATCCACCGTGAGTCGGGAGCTGTTTTTT
D gene: NA
J gene: TRBJ2-2
clone size: NA
CDR3 length: 14
V gene: TRBV4-3

CDR3 protein: CASSLRTSGGSQFF
CDR3 DNA: TGTGCCAGCAGCTTACGGACTAGCGGGGGGTCACAGTTCTTC
D gene: TRBD2
J gene: TRBJ2-1
clone size: NA
CDR3 length: 14
V gene: TRBV9

CDR3 protein: CASKSRQGNQPQHF
CDR3 DNA: TGTGCCAGTAAATCCCGGCAAGGCAATCAGCCCCAGCATTTT
D gene: NA
J gene: TRBJ1-5
clone size: NA
CDR3 length: 14
V gene: TRBV19

CDR3 protein: CASSHEQFF
CDR3 DNA: TGTGCCAGCTCACATGAGCAGTTCTTC
D gene: NA
J gene: TRBJ2-1
clone size: NA
CDR3 length: 9
V gene: TRBV18

CDR3 protein: CATSRDLGGGTEAFF
CDR3 DNA: TGTGCCACCAGCAGAGATTTAGGGGGAGGCACTGAAGCTTTCTTT
D gene: NA
J gene: TRBJ1-1
clone size: NA
CDR3 length: 15
V gene: TRBV15

CDR3 protein: CASNPREAFF
CDR3 DNA: TGTGCCAGCAACCCTCGGGAAGCTTTCTTT
D gene: NA
J gene: TRBJ1-1
clone size: once
CDR3 length: 10
V gene: TRBV6-1

CDR3 protein: CASSPGTSRNTGELFF
CDR3 DNA: TGTGCCAGCAGCCCGGGGACTAGCAGGAACACCGGGGAGCTGTTTTTT
D gene: TRBD2
J gene: TRBJ2-2
clone size: NA
CDR3 length: 16
V gene: TRBV5-4

CDR3 protein: CASSFPGLAYEQYF
CDR3 DNA: TGTGCCAGCAGCTTCCCGGGACTAGCCTACGAGCAGTACTTC
D gene: TRBD2
J gene: TRBJ2-7
clone size: NA
CDR3 length: 14
V gene: TRBV5-6

CDR3 protein: CASSRGNYGYTF
CDR3 DNA: TGTGCCAGCAGCCGAGGTAACTATGGCTACACCTTC
D gene: NA
J gene: TRBJ1-2
clone size: NA
CDR3 length: 12
V gene: TRBV28

CDR3 protein: CASSLERAGVGTGELFF
CDR3 DNA: TGCGCCAGCAGCTTGGAGCGCGCGGGAGTCGGGACCGGGGAGCTGTTTTTT
D gene: TRBD2
J gene: TRBJ2-2
clone size: NA
CDR3 length: 17
V gene: TRBV5-1

CDR3 protein: CAISFNNEQFF
CDR3 DNA: TGTGCCATCAGCTTTAACAATGAGCAGTTCTTC
D gene: NA
J gene: TRBJ2-1
clone size: NA
CDR3 length: 11
V gene: TRBV10-3